This TCR beta chain was sequenced in a study of control samples from healthy donors and cancer patients. Assay: immunoSEQ multiplex PCR; the TCRdb copy retains only in-frame clones and omits some. Among about 130,000 clones listed, over 90% were seen once. V lost 3 bases to trimming and J lost 9 bases, with 14 bases between them. The length of the CDR3 is 13 residues. The germline V gene encodes CDR1 PRHDT and CDR2 FYEKMQ (reference sequence). The TCR originated in a man between 60 and 75 years old with colorectal cancer. What was sequenced was PBMCs. The rearrangement uses TRBV13 and TRBJ2-5, with D possibly TRBD1 on 5 matching bases. This CDR3 is CASSFPQDPAQYF. The DNA of the CDR3 is TGTGCCAGCAGCTTCCCACAGGACCCGGCCCAGTACTTC.